These T cell receptor beta chains were read from a single sample in a study of cytomegalovirus exposure and HLA in healthy donors. The method was immunoSEQ multiplex PCR; TCRdb's version includes in-frame clones alone and lacks a portion of them. The sample has roughly 190,000 clones; under 9.5% are singletons. Source material: PBMCs. The receptors shown here come from a woman under 40 in good health and CMV-seropositive. The CDR3 runs from the conserved cysteine through the conserved F or W. Clone size, where shown, is once, few, many, or a class for clones that have expanded.

V gene	clone size	CDR3 length	J gene	CDR3 protein
TRBV2	NA	12	TRBJ2-2	CASRTGTGELFF
TRBV10-3	many	14	TRBJ2-7	CAISEKGQGYEQYF
TRBV5-1	NA	13	TRBJ2-5	CASSFWSGETQYF
TRBV7-6	NA	13	TRBJ2-5	CASSLGLQETQYF
TRBV9	NA	19	TRBJ1-2	CASSLRTGEELLANYGYTF
TRBV2	NA	14	TRBJ1-5	CASSRDTSYQPQHF
TRBV11-2	few	14	TRBJ1-4	CASSPTGVGEKLFF
TRBV5-1	NA	15	TRBJ2-5	CASSSHTAYQETQYF
TRBV19	few	18	TRBJ2-7	CASSPHSPSGTGMGEQYF
TRBV9	NA	14	TRBJ1-1	CASSVGRGRAEAFF
TRBV5-1	NA	15	TRBJ2-1	CASSWTSGGYNEQFF
TRBV11-2	few	14	TRBJ2-7	CASSLLAGPYEQYF
TRBV29-1	NA	13	TRBJ1-2	CSVERGQGDGYTF
TRBV5-1	NA	12	TRBJ1-2	CASSLERGGYTF
TRBV7-3	few	15	TRBJ2-7	CASSPQGQRDREQYF
TRBV7-9	NA	15	TRBJ1-2	CASSLVGGYAGGYTF
TRBV6-5	NA	13	TRBJ1-1	CASKDRGYTEAFF
TRBV6-1	few	14	TRBJ1-2	CASSERAGLNGYTF
TRBV2	NA	14	TRBJ1-1	CASSEQGAGTEAFF
TRBV5-1	NA	19	TRBJ2-1	CASSLPGLAGVSSYNEQFF
TRBV2	NA	18	TRBJ2-1	CATPSASGRVAPYNEQFF
TRBV7-6	NA	16	TRBJ2-2	CASSPIKAGGAGELFF
TRBV29-1	few	13	TRBJ2-7	CSVFGTGLTEQYF
TRBV5-4	few	16	TRBJ2-2	CASSLAGLADTGELFF
TRBV7-3	NA	15	TRBJ2-7	CASSLTGQGAYEQYF
TRBV18	NA	15	TRBJ2-5	CASSPGASEYETQYF
TRBV6-4	NA	21	TRBJ1-5	CASSDRSWVLTGTGGNQPQHF
TRBV7-2	NA	18	TRBJ2-3	CASSSPGLVAGGTDTQYF
TRBV5-6	NA	16	TRBJ1-4	CASSLTRQGGNEKLFF
TRBV30	NA	15	TRBJ2-3	CAWSLGLAGTDTQYF
TRBV6-5	NA	15	TRBJ2-5	CASSYSTGTWETQYF
TRBV10-1	few	14	TRBJ2-3	CASSNDRGPDTQYF